The 25 T cell receptor beta chains reported below all come from one sample, sequenced in a study of T cell responses to AZD1222 COVID-19 vaccine. Assay used: immunoSEQ multiplex PCR; TCRdb lists only in-frame clones, some missing. The table includes about 170,000 clones, 93% detected once. The sequenced sample was peripheral blood, obtained on day 0 of AZD1222 vaccination. These receptor sequences come from an adult in good health.

The rearrangement uses TRBV29-1 and TRBJ1-1; 7 bases fit TRBD1. V was clipped by 6 bases and J by 3 bases; unmatched bases: 1. This CDR3 is 11 amino acids long. The germline gives CDR1 SQVTM, CDR2 ANQGSEA. In DNA form, the CDR3 reads TGCAGCGTGGGGACAGACACTGAAGCTTTCTTT. It codes for CSVGTDTEAFF.

This clone was seen only once. The chain combines TRBV9 with TRBJ1-6; the match to TRBD1 covers 7 bases. With V trimmed by 3 bases and J by 6 bases, 6 bases remained unmatched. The CDR3 has 15 amino acids. CDR1 is SGDLS and CDR2 is YYNGEE in the germline V gene. The CDR3 nucleotides read TGTGCCAGCAGCGAGCGAAACAGGGGTAATTCACCCCTCCACTTT. Encoded protein: CASSERNRGNSPLHF.

J is TRBJ1-2 and V is TRBV3-1 (or the pseudogene TRBV3-2); D call uncertain. Germline V CDR1 and CDR2: LGHDT, YNNKEL (reference sequence). The CDR3 contains 16 residues. Trimming removed 4 bases at V and 0 bases at J, with 15 bases between. CDR3 region: CASSPLQRRTNYGYTF. CDR3 nucleotides: TGTGCCAGCAGCCCCCTCCAGAGGAGGACTAACTATGGCTACACCTTC.

The V call is TRBV5-1, the J call TRBJ1-4; perhaps TRBD1 as D (5 bases). V was pared by 2 bases and J by 7 bases, with 15 bases between. The CDR3 is 15 residues long. Germline CDR1 reads SGHRS; CDR2 reads YFSETQ. CDR3 DNA: TGCGCCAGCAGCTTCGGGGGTCCCGGGGGTGAAAAACTGTTTTTT. Translation: CASSFGGPGGEKLFF.

This chain joins TRBV18 and TRBJ2-5; D is unresolved. The CDR3 loop spans 13 amino acids. V was clipped by 3 bases and J by 7 bases, with 12 bases between them. Germline loops: CDR1 KGHSH, CDR2 LQKENI. Here the CDR3 reads CASSPNLSGTQYF. CDR3 coding DNA: TGTGCCAGCTCACCTAACCTATCTGGGACCCAGTACTTC.

This chain joins TRBV2 and TRBJ2-2; tentatively, D is TRBD1 (6 bases). The V and J ends lost 2 bases and 11 bases respectively, with 15 bases between them. The CDR3 loop spans 14 amino acids. Germline CDR1 is SNHLY and CDR2 is FYNNEI. CDR3 coding DNA: TGTGCCAGCAGTGAATATCCCCGACAGGCTGAGCTGTTTTTT. It is translated as CASSEYPRQAELFF.

The rearrangement uses TRBV2 and TRBJ1-3; D unclear. This CDR3 comprises 16 residues. V lost 2 bases and J lost 0, with 11 bases in between. Germline CDR1 and CDR2: SNHLY and FYNNEI. CDR3 amino acids: CASSEITARSGNTIYF. The CDR3, as DNA: TGTGCCAGCAGTGAAATAACAGCTCGCTCTGGAAACACCATATATTTT.

V and J are TRBV27 and TRBJ2-2; TRBD2 agrees at 12 bases. The J segment lost 5 bases and the V segment lost 5 bases, leaving 6 bases of the junction unmatched. The length of the CDR3 is 16 residues. CDR1 is MNHEY and CDR2 is SMNVEV in the germline V gene (reference sequence). CDR3 sequence reads: CASSPRLAGETGELFF. The CDR3 DNA follows: TGTGCCAGCAGTCCCCGACTAGCGGGAGAAACCGGGGAGCTGTTTTTT.

The CDR3 is CASSLGDRVMNTEAFF. The CDR3 DNA reads TGCGCCAGCAGCTTAGGGGACAGAGTCATGAACACTGAAGCTTTCTTT. The genes are TRBV5-1 and TRBJ1-1; TRBD1 matches at 7 bases. V dropped 2 bases and J dropped 0; count of bases not matched to a gene: 7. CDR3 length equals 16 residues. The germline V gene has CDR1 SGHRS and CDR2 YFSETQ.

The rearrangement joins TRBV10-3 to TRBJ1-5; a possible D gene is TRBD1 (5 bases). Germline CDR1 and CDR2: ENHRY and SYGVKD. The CDR3 runs 14 residues. CDR3 sequence: CAIQGAGSNQPQHF. CDR3 in DNA: TGTGCAATCCAAGGTGCAGGGAGCAATCAGCCCCAGCATTTT.

The chain joins TRBV5-1 to TRBJ2-7, with D tentatively TRBD1 (6 bases). V was clipped by 2 bases and J by 3 bases, with 9 bases between them. The CDR3 contains 13 residues. CDR1 is SGHRS, CDR2 YFSETQ, per germline. The CDR3 sequence: CASSFQQGYEQYF. For the CDR3, the DNA is TGCGCCAGCAGCTTCCAACAGGGCTACGAGCAGTACTTC. The variable domain in full, completed from reference TRBV5-1 and TRBJ2-7, reads KAGVTQTPRYLIKTRGQQVTLSCSPISGHRSVSWYQQTPGQGLQFLFEYFSETQRNKGNFPGRFSGRQFSNSRSEMNVSTLELGDSALYLCASSFQQGYEQYFGPGTRLTVT.

The chain recombines TRBV11-2 with TRBJ1-1; D is uncertain. Germline CDR1 reads SGHAT; CDR2 reads FQNNGV. This CDR3 has 13 amino acids. Trimming cost V 8 bases and J 7 bases, with 17 bases left between them. The CDR3 DNA reads TGTGCCAGCGCCATTAATCAATTACTTGAAGCTTTCTTT. Encoded protein: CASAINQLLEAFF.

V gene TRBV14 combines with J gene TRBJ1-1; TRBD1 might be the D (6 bases). Germline assignment: CDR1 SGHDN and CDR2 FVKESK. V lost 1 base and J 11 bases, leaving 14 bases between the germline ends. CDR3 length: 13 amino acids. The CDR3 DNA is TGTGCCAGCAGCCAAGTTCGGGGGGCACGGGCTTTCTTT. As protein: CASSQVRGARAFF.

This chain links TRBV18 with TRBJ1-3; no reliable D call. The germline CDR1 and CDR2 sequences are KGHSH and LQKENI. The CDR3 is made up of 15 amino acids. The ends were cut back, 2 bases at V and 0 bases at J, with 8 bases in the middle. In DNA form, the CDR3 reads TGTGCCAGCTCACCAATTACGGCCTCTGGAAACACCATATATTTT. This codes for CASSPITASGNTIYF. The whole variable domain, remainder taken from reference TRBV18 and TRBJ1-3, is NAGVMQNPRHLVRRRGQEARLRCSPMKGHSHVYWYRQLPEEGLKFMVYLQKENIIDESGMPKERFSAEFPKEGPSILRIQQVVRGDSAAYFCASSPITASGNTIYFGEGSWLTVV.

This clone has only one observation. The chain employs TRBV11-2 and TRBJ2-1; 9 positions match TRBD2. The V segment lost 4 bases and the J segment 5 bases; nucleotides outside the gene matches: 9. There are 16 residues in the CDR3. CDR1 SGHAT and CDR2 FQNNGV come from the germline V gene. CDR3 sequence (DNA): TGTGCCAGCAGCTCCCTAGCGGGGAGAAACCACAATGAGCAGTTCTTC. It translates to CASSSLAGRNHNEQFF.

This rearrangement joins TRBV2 to TRBJ2-3; D uncertain. Germline V lookup: CDR1 SNHLY, CDR2 FYNNEI. This CDR3 contains 13 residues. Deletions cut 7 bases from V and 10 bases from J, with 18 bases between. CDR3 in DNA: TGTGCCAGCAATGAGAAGGCGCCGACTGCGCAGTATTTT. Its protein is CASNEKAPTAQYF.

The V and J genes are TRBV2 and TRBJ2-3; 16 bases map to TRBD2. Germline assignment: CDR1 SNHLY and CDR2 FYNNEI. The CDR3 is 19 amino acids. With V trimmed by 7 bases and J by 0 bases, 10 bases remained unmatched. In DNA, the CDR3 is TGTGCCAGCAACCTCCCCGGGACTAGCGGGGGGGCCAGCACAGATACGCAGTATTTT. Translation: CASNLPGTSGGASTDTQYF.

This rearrangement joins TRBV11-2 to TRBJ1-2; maybe TRBD1 (5 bases). The germline V gene encodes CDR1 SGHAT and CDR2 FQNNGV. V lost 5 bases to trimming and J lost 2 bases, with 12 bases between them. This CDR3 is 14 amino acids long. The CDR3 here is CASSRDEGNYGYTF. The CDR3 DNA is TGTGCCAGCAGCCGGGACGAGGGCAACTATGGCTACACCTTC.

This sequence joins TRBV12-3 or TRBV12-4 and TRBJ2-7; the D is unclear. The CDR3 sequence is 12 residues long. V was trimmed by 3 bases and J by 2 bases, leaving 5 bases between them. The CDR3 DNA reads as TGTGCCAGCAGTTTTGGTCCCTACGAGCAGTACTTC. This codes for CASSFGPYEQYF.

The chain carries TRBV7-9 and TRBJ2-1; TRBD1 might be the D (5 bases). Germline V gene sequence: CDR1 SEHNR, CDR2 FQNEAQ (reference sequence). The CDR3 spans 13 residues. Deletions cut 5 bases from V and 4 bases from J, with 9 bases between. The CDR3 is CASSPGNYNEQFF. CDR3 DNA: TGTGCCAGCAGCCCAGGGAATTACAATGAGCAGTTCTTC.

With respect to this clone: This CDR3 is also generated by other DNA sequences in the sample. The rearrangement uses TRBV11-2 and TRBJ1-2, with D maybe TRBD1 (5 bases). The CDR3 loop spans 13 amino acids. CDR1 and CDR2 from the germline V gene are SGHAT and FQNNGV. Trimming pared 1 base from V and 8 bases from J, leaving 11 bases between. The CDR3 spells CASSLAGSGGYTF. The CDR3 DNA reads TGTGCCAGCAGCTTAGCAGGGTCGGGAGGCTACACCTTC.

The chain is built from TRBV12-3 or TRBV12-4 and TRBJ1-5; D gene unclear. Trimming pared 2 bases from V and 4 bases from J, leaving 0 bases between. The CDR3 is made up of 11 amino acids. CDR3 DNA: TGTGCCAGCAGTTTAAATCAGCCCCAGCATTTT. It encodes CASSLNQPQHF.

The rearrangement links TRBV3-1 (or the pseudogene TRBV3-2) to TRBJ1-1; 11 nucleotides align to TRBD1. The J segment lost 4 bases and the V segment lost 4 bases, leaving 11 bases of the junction unmatched. CDR3 size: 17 residues. Looked up from germline, CDR1 is LGHDT and CDR2 is YNNKEL (reference sequence). In DNA form, the CDR3 reads TGTGCCAGCAGCCTCGGGACAGGGGGGCTGGGGAGCACTGAAGCTTTCTTT. Amino acid sequence: CASSLGTGGLGSTEAFF.

The chain is built from TRBV15 and TRBJ1-2; TRBD1 matches 11 bases. The J segment lost 0 bases and the V segment lost 3 bases, leaving 3 bases of the junction unmatched. The CDR3 extends over 16 amino acids. Germline CDR1 is LNHNV and CDR2 is YYDKDF (reference sequence). The chain's CDR3 is CATSRGTGGPNYGYTF. The CDR3 DNA follows: TGTGCCACCAGCAGGGGGACAGGGGGACCTAACTATGGCTACACCTTC.

Points on this clone: Other DNA sequences in this specimen translate into the identical CDR3. The chain recombines TRBV2 with TRBJ2-2; 8 nucleotides line up with TRBD1. J was trimmed by 7 bases and V by 6 bases; bases with no gene match: 4. This CDR3 is 13 amino acids long. Germline loops: CDR1 SNHLY, CDR2 FYNNEI. CDR3 residues: CASRGQGIGELFF. The CDR3 DNA reads TGTGCCAGCAGAGGACAGGGTATCGGGGAGCTGTTTTTT.